The 24 T cell receptor beta chains given below trace back to one sample, sequenced in a study of blood T cell repertoires in COVID-19. Some clones are missing from TCRdb's copy, which holds only in-frame ones; the method was immunoSEQ multiplex PCR. Of 150,000 to 200,000 clones listed, around 90% were seen once; the top ten hold approximately 9%. The sample consisted of PBMCs or T cells enriched from blood (not recorded which). The receptors come from a woman aged 18-30 years who had recovered from COVID-19.

The V and J genes are TRBV5-1 and TRBJ2-2; 7 nucleotides match TRBD1. With V trimmed by 9 bases and J by 9 bases, 11 bases remained unmatched. CDR3 length: 13 amino acids. The germline CDR1 and CDR2 sequences are SGHRS and YFSETQ. CDR3 amino acids: CATTGTEFRELFF. CDR3 sequence (DNA): TGCGCCACCACCGGGACAGAATTTAGGGAGCTGTTTTTT. The full variable domain, completed using reference TRBV5-1 and TRBJ2-2, is KAGVTQTPRYLIKTRGQQVTLSCSPISGHRSVSWYQQTPGQGLQFLFEYFSETQRNKGNFPGRFSGRQFSNSRSEMNVSTLELGDSALYLCATTGTEFRELFFGEGSRLTVL.

The rearrangement uses TRBV29-1 and TRBJ1-2, with TRBD1 matching over 7 bases. Trimming took 2 bases from V and 0 from J; bases not matched to a gene: 6. The CDR3 has 15 residues. CDR1 and CDR2 from the germline V gene are SQVTM and ANQGSEA. The CDR3 spells CSVEKGQQTNYGYTF. CDR3 in DNA: TGCAGCGTTGAAAAGGGACAGCAAACTAACTATGGCTACACCTTC.

The chain carries TRBV2 and TRBJ2-7; TRBD1 matches at 9 bases. This CDR3 has 14 residues. Trimming removed 5 bases from V and 0 bases from J; junction bases left unmatched: 2. CDR1 and CDR2 from the germline V gene are SNHLY and FYNNEI. The DNA of the CDR3 is TGTGCCAGCAGTCAGGACAGGGGCTCCTACGAGCAGTACTTC. Translated: CASSQDRGSYEQYF.

V and J are TRBV7-2 and TRBJ2-4; unclear D gene. This CDR3 comprises 11 residues. Trimming cost V 3 bases and J 9 bases, with 6 bases left between them. CDR1 and CDR2 (germline): SGHTA, FQGNSA. Here the CDR3 reads CASSFESIQYF. As DNA, the CDR3 is TGTGCCAGCAGCTTTGAGAGCATTCAGTACTTC.

V usage is TRBV30 and J usage is TRBJ2-4, with D possibly TRBD2 on 6 matching bases. Looked up from germline, CDR1 is GTSNPN and CDR2 is SVGIG (reference sequence). The V and J ends lost 5 bases and 1 base respectively, with 15 bases between them. CDR3 length: 15 residues. The CDR3 DNA sequence: TGTGCCTGGGGGATGGGGGGAGAGGCCAAAAACATTCAGTACTTC. This translates into CAWGMGGEAKNIQYF. The entire variable domain, with the rest obtained from reference TRBV30 and TRBJ2-4, is as follows: SQTIHQWPATLVQPVGSPLSLECTVEGTSNPNLYWYRQAAGRGLQLLFYSVGIGQISSEVPQNLSASRPQDRQFILSSKKLLLSDSGFYLCAWGMGGEAKNIQYFGAGTRLSVL.

The chain is built from TRBV27 and TRBJ2-1; no definite D call. The CDR3 is 11 amino acids. Germline lookup yields CDR1 MNHEY and CDR2 SMNVEV (reference sequence). V shed 3 bases and J shed 8 bases, with 5 bases lying between them. CDR3 sequence reads: CASSFLDEQFF. The CDR3 DNA reads as TGTGCCAGCAGTTTCCTCGATGAGCAGTTCTTC.

The CDR3 here is CATSDLGTGGSYEQYF. The CDR3 DNA is TGTGCCACCAGTGATTTGGGGACAGGGGGCAGCTACGAGCAGTACTTC. The rearrangement joins TRBV24-1 to TRBJ2-7; 12 bases line up with TRBD1. The germline gives CDR1 KGHDR, CDR2 SFDVKD. The CDR3 spans 16 residues. The V gene end was trimmed by 0 bases and the J gene end by 3 bases; junction bases not matched to a gene: 2.

This clone occurred once. The chain combines TRBV4-2 with TRBJ1-4; tentatively, D is TRBD1 (6 bases). This CDR3 comprises 15 residues. V was cut by 0 bases and J by 3 bases, with 8 bases left in between. The germline CDR1 and CDR2 sequences are LGHNA and YNFKEQ. CDR3 bases: TGTGCCAGCAGCCAAGAACAGGGACCTAATGAAAAACTGTTTTTT. Translation gives CASSQEQGPNEKLFF.

The chain uses TRBV10-2 and TRBJ2-1, with TRBD1 as a possible D gene (6 bases). V dropped 3 bases and J dropped 3 bases, with 18 bases sitting between them. This CDR3 is 17 amino acids long. Germline V gene data show CDR1 as WSHSY and CDR2 as SAAADI. CDR3: CASSEPSTGTYYNEQFF. In DNA form, the CDR3 reads TGCGCCAGCAGTGAACCGTCGACAGGCACCTACTACAATGAGCAGTTCTTC.

The chain combines TRBV29-1 with TRBJ1-2; no clear D gene. There are 18 residues in the CDR3. Trimming removed 5 bases from V and 4 bases from J, with 29 bases in between. Germline-derived CDR1 and CDR2 are SQVTM and ANQGSEA. The CDR3: CSVRSELGDKSTSYGYTF. The CDR3 nucleotides read TGCAGCGTTAGATCGGAGTTAGGAGACAAATCGACTAGCTATGGCTACACCTTC.

Only a few counts were recorded for this clone. This chain joins TRBV27 and TRBJ2-1; perhaps TRBD1 as D (5 bases). V lost 4 bases, J lost 0 bases, and 10 bases lay in between. Per the germline V gene, CDR1 is MNHEY and CDR2 is SMNVEV (reference sequence). The CDR3 runs to 15 residues. In nucleotides, the CDR3 is TGTGCCAGCAGTTCCCGACAGACCTCCTACAATGAGCAGTTCTTC. This sequence encodes CASSSRQTSYNEQFF.

Remarks on this clone: One end of the junction does not line up with germline, which may come from a read error. The chain has TRBV28 and TRBJ1-2; the D is unclear. Germline CDR1 MDHEN, CDR2 SYDVKM. The CDR3 is 11 residues long. The CDR3 loop reads CATWSNYGYTF. CDR3 in DNA: TGCGCCACCTGGAGTAACTATGGCTACACCTTC.

In its sample, this clone was seen once. The rearrangement links TRBV18 to TRBJ1-6; no definite D call. The CDR3 is 16 residues long. Trimming removed 4 bases at V and 6 bases at J, with 16 bases between. Germline V gene data show CDR1 as KGHSH and CDR2 as LQKENI. The CDR3 DNA follows: TGTGCCAGCTCACGTCCGCGCCAGTCGGGTAATTCACCCCTCCACTTT. Protein product: CASSRPRQSGNSPLHF.

The chain has TRBV15 and TRBJ2-7, with TRBD1 identical over 9 bases. The CDR3 loop spans 15 amino acids. Germline V gives CDR1 LNHNV, CDR2 YYDKDF (reference sequence). J lost 6 bases, V lost 2 bases, and 8 bases had no gene match. The CDR3: CATSRLGTGKSEQYF. DNA of the CDR3: TGTGCCACCAGCAGACTCGGGACAGGGAAGTCCGAGCAGTACTTC.

This chain connects TRBV5-4 to TRBJ1-1; 7 bases are a match to TRBD1. Trimming removed 2 bases from V and 2 bases from J; junction bases left unmatched: 6. CDR1 is SGHNT, CDR2 YYREEE, per germline (reference sequence). The CDR3 extends over 15 amino acids. The CDR3 nucleotides read TGTGCCAGCAGCTTACCCGAGGGGGCCAACACTGAAGCTTTCTTT. It translates to CASSLPEGANTEAFF.

The chain combines TRBV6-5 with TRBJ2-7, with 7 bases that match TRBD1. The germline V gene has CDR1 MNHEY and CDR2 SVGAGI. The length of the CDR3 is 15 residues. The V segment lost 0 bases and the J segment 1 base; nucleotides outside the gene matches: 3. The CDR3 DNA reads TGTGCCAGCAGTTACTCTGGGACAGCATCCTACGAGCAGTACTTC. Translated, it gives CASSYSGTASYEQYF.

The chain joins TRBV5-1 to TRBJ2-7, with 7 bases aligning to TRBD2. The germline gives CDR1 SGHRS, CDR2 YFSETQ. This CDR3 spans 14 amino acids. V trimming: 2 bases; J trimming: 5 bases; junction bases outside the gene matches: 7. CDR3 bases: TGCGCCAGCAGCTTTGGACTAGTTACGGACGAGCAGTACTTC. Its translation is CASSFGLVTDEQYF.

This clone was counted a single time. The rearrangement uses TRBV11-2 and TRBJ2-1, with D perhaps matching TRBD2 (6 bases). Germline-derived CDR1 and CDR2 are SGHAT and FQNNGV. The CDR3 runs 17 residues. The V gene lost 0 bases and the J gene lost 2 bases, with 14 bases spanning the gap. In nucleotides, the CDR3 is TGTGCCAGCAGCTTAGATCGAAACGGGGGTGCCTACAATGAGCAGTTCTTC. Amino acids: CASSLDRNGGAYNEQFF.

Note on this clone: The junction differs from germline at one of its ends, possibly a read error. The genes are TRBV28 and TRBJ1-6; D may be TRBD1 (6 bases). Germline V gives CDR1 MDHEN, CDR2 SYDVKM. The CDR3 contains 17 residues. The DNA of the CDR3 is TGTGCCAGCAGCTTATTCCGGGACACATCAAATAATTCACCCCTCCACTTT. Translated, it gives CASSLFRDTSNNSPLHF.

The chain is built from TRBV19 and TRBJ1-5; D call uncertain. The CDR3 runs to 15 residues. In germline, CDR1 is LNHDA, CDR2 SQIVND (reference sequence). V was cut by 5 bases and J by 0 bases, with 11 bases left in between. The DNA for the CDR3 is TGTGCCAGTAGTTTGGCAGAATATAGCAATCAGCCCCAGCATTTT. It specifies CASSLAEYSNQPQHF.

The genes are TRBV27 and TRBJ1-4; possibly TRBD1 for D (6 bases). The germline V gene encodes CDR1 MNHEY and CDR2 SMNVEV (reference sequence). The CDR3 consists of 17 residues. V was clipped by 3 bases and J by 0 bases, with 14 bases between them. CDR3 loop: CASSFNYRVATNEKLFF. CDR3 coding DNA: TGTGCCAGCAGTTTCAACTACAGGGTAGCAACTAATGAAAAACTGTTTTTT.

The J gene is TRBJ2-2, the V gene TRBV12-2; TRBD2, the table's D call, lacks a check against the DNA. TRBV12-2 is listed as a pseudogene. This CDR3 has 20 residues. DNA of the CDR3: TGTGCAAGTCGCTTAGCGGGGAAAGTATGCGGGAGGAAAGACACCGGGGAGCTGTTTTTT. Translating it yields CASRLAGKVCGRKDTGELFF.

V is TRBV7-8 and J is TRBJ1-3, with 7 bases lining up with TRBD1. Trimming took 5 bases from V and 1 from J; bases not matched to a gene: 29. CDR1 and CDR2 from the germline V gene are SGHVS and FQNEAQ. CDR3 length: 23 amino acids. CDR3 amino acids: CASSLPRDEHTGEVFYSGNTIYF. CDR3 in DNA: TGTGCCAGCAGCCTCCCCCGTGATGAGCATACAGGGGAAGTTTTTTATTCTGGAAACACCATATATTTT.

The chain recombines TRBV20-1 with TRBJ2-7; the D is unclear. The CDR3 loop spans 10 amino acids. V gave up 5 bases and J gave up 4 bases, with 6 bases separating them. Germline lookup yields CDR1 DFQATT and CDR2 SNEGSKA (reference sequence). The CDR3 DNA sequence: TGCAGTGCTTCCTCTTACGAGCAGTACTTC. The encoded protein is CSASSYEQYF.